Below, 21 T cell receptor beta chains from the same sample are listed, as sequenced in a study of T cell responses to AZD1222 COVID-19 vaccine. Sequenced by immunoSEQ multiplex PCR; TCRdb stores in-frame clones only, minus some. The table records about 120,000 clones, roughly 87% of them present only once. Material: peripheral blood, obtained on day 0 of AZD1222 vaccination. The origin of the receptors is an adult in good health.

The chain carries TRBV4-1 and TRBJ1-1; D perhaps matches TRBD1 (5 bases). This CDR3 has 13 amino acids. Trimming left V 6 bases short and J 4 bases short, with 12 bases between. The germline V gene has CDR1 MGHRA and CDR2 YSYEKL. The CDR3 here is CASSLGRGTEAFF. In nucleotides, the CDR3 is TGCGCCAGCAGTTTAGGGAGGGGCACTGAAGCTTTCTTT.

The chain recombines TRBV3-1 (or the pseudogene TRBV3-2) with TRBJ1-6, with TRBD1 as a possible D gene (5 bases). CDR1 LGHDT and CDR2 YNNKEL come from the germline V gene (reference sequence). The V end lost 4 bases, the J end lost 10 bases, and 8 bases lay between the germline ends. The CDR3 extends over 12 amino acids. CDR3 sequence: CASSLEGSPLHF. The CDR3 DNA sequence: TGTGCCAGCAGCCTTGAGGGGTCACCCCTCCACTTT.

This clone was detected only once. The CDR3 reads CASTSQGGASYEQYF. CDR3 coding DNA: TGTGCCAGCACCTCCCAGGGGGGGGCATCCTACGAGCAGTACTTC. The rearrangement uses TRBV6-5 and TRBJ2-7; D could derive from TRBD1 or TRBD2 (7 bases each). The CDR3 sequence is 15 residues long. Germline CDR1 reads MNHEY; CDR2 reads SVGAGI. The germline V and J ends were trimmed by 7 bases and 1 base, with 17 bases remaining between them.

V and J are TRBV30 and TRBJ2-3, with 7 positions matching TRBD1. CDR1 and CDR2 from the germline V gene are GTSNPN and SVGIG (reference sequence). V gave up 8 bases and J gave up 5 bases; unmatched junction bases: 4. The CDR3 is 11 residues long. DNA of the CDR3: TGTGCCAGACAGGGCGGAGATACGCAGTATTTT. Protein product: CARQGGDTQYF. The entire variable domain, with the rest obtained from reference TRBV30 and TRBJ2-3, is as follows: SQTIHQWPATLVQPVGSPLSLECTVEGTSNPNLYWYRQAAGRGLQLLFYSVGIGQISSEVPQNLSASRPQDRQFILSSKKLLLSDSGFYLCARQGGDTQYFGPGTRLTVL.

The rearrangement uses TRBV6-1 and TRBJ1-6, with D tentatively TRBD1 (6 bases). Germline V gene lookup returns CDR1 MNHNS and CDR2 SASEGT. This CDR3 has 18 residues. Trimming pared 1 base from V and 8 bases from J, leaving 21 bases between. CDR3 nucleotide sequence: TGTGCCAGCAGTGAAGATTTTTTTCCTAGGGGGGCGGATTCACCCCTCCACTTT. It yields the protein CASSEDFFPRGADSPLHF.

This sequence joins TRBV16 and TRBJ2-7; D uncertain. Germline lookup yields CDR1 KGHSY and CDR2 FQNENV. CDR3 length: 13 amino acids. V was trimmed by 2 bases and J by 2 bases, leaving 7 bases between them. The CDR3 here is CASSQDDTYEQYF. Here the CDR3 DNA reads TGTGCCAGCAGCCAAGATGACACCTACGAGCAGTACTTC.

The CDR3 DNA reads TGTGCCAGCAGCTCAGCGCTACGTGGTACGCAGTATTTT. Amino acid sequence: CASSSALRGTQYF. The chain employs TRBV11-2 and TRBJ2-3; D is unresolved. Germline CDR1 reads SGHAT; CDR2 reads FQNNGV. The CDR3 extends over 13 amino acids. Deletions cut 4 bases from V and 8 bases from J, with 13 bases between. The whole variable domain, filled in from reference TRBV11-2 and TRBJ2-3, reads EAGVAQSPRYKIIEKRQSVAFWCNPISGHATLYWYQQILGQGPKLLIQFQNNGVVDDSQLPKDRFSAERLKGVDSTLKIQPAKLEDSAVYLCASSSALRGTQYFGPGTRLTVL.

The chain's CDR3 is CAWSEVFRRGEQFF. The DNA of the CDR3 is TGTGCCTGGAGTGAGGTGTTCAGACGCGGTGAGCAGTTCTTC. This chain joins TRBV30 and TRBJ2-1; no clear D. The V gene's germline CDR1 is GTSNPN and CDR2 SVGIG (reference sequence). The CDR3 has 14 amino acids. The ends were cut back, 1 base at V and 9 bases at J, with 16 bases in the middle.

The chain carries TRBV5-8 and TRBJ1-1, with D perhaps matching TRBD1 (6 bases). The CDR3 extends over 15 amino acids. Germline assignment: CDR1 SGHTS and CDR2 YDEGEE. V was pared by 4 bases and J by 3 bases, with 16 bases between. CDR3 DNA sequence: TGTGCCAGCAGCCCTCCTGGGGGGGCGTACACTGAAGCTTTCTTT. Protein sequence: CASSPPGGAYTEAFF.

V and J are TRBV5-6 and TRBJ2-7, with D unresolved. The CDR3 has 15 amino acids. With 4 bases removed from V and 2 bases from J, the gap between germline ends came to 16 bases. CDR1 is SGHDT and CDR2 is YYEEEE in the germline V gene. For the CDR3, the DNA is TGTGCCAGCAGCCGCGTTACGGGTCTACCCTACGAGCAGTACTTC. Protein: CASSRVTGLPYEQYF. Full variable domain (rest looked up from reference TRBV5-6 and TRBJ2-7): DAGVTQSPTHLIKTRGQQVTLRCSPKSGHDTVSWYQQALGQGPQFIFQYYEEEERQRGNFPDRFSGHQFPNYSSELNVNALLLGDSALYLCASSRVTGLPYEQYFGPGTRLTVT.

The chain's CDR3 is CAISETGDGYTF. For the CDR3, the DNA is TGTGCCATCAGTGAGACAGGGGATGGCTACACCTTC. The chain links TRBV10-3 to TRBJ1-2, with TRBD1 matching over 7 bases. The germline gives CDR1 ENHRY, CDR2 SYGVKD. The trim removed 2 bases at V and 6 bases at J, leaving 0 bases unmatched. The CDR3 is 12 residues long.

This rearrangement joins TRBV28 to TRBJ1-1, with TRBD1 matching 9 bases. The CDR3 is made up of 16 amino acids. The germline V gene encodes CDR1 MDHEN and CDR2 SYDVKM. V gave up 6 bases and J gave up 2 bases; unmatched junction bases: 10. In nucleotides, the CDR3 is TGTGCCAGCAGCATCATTGGGACAGGGATTAACACTGAAGCTTTCTTT. This translates into CASSIIGTGINTEAFF.

The chain employs TRBV19 and TRBJ2-1, with D perhaps TRBD1 or TRBD2 (5 bases each). Per the germline V gene, CDR1 is LNHDA and CDR2 is SQIVND (reference sequence). There are 16 residues in the CDR3. Trimming stripped 6 bases from V and 12 bases from J, with 27 bases between. The CDR3: CASRDRGRGEGSGQFF. The DNA of the CDR3 is TGTGCCAGTAGAGATAGGGGTAGGGGAGAGGGTTCGGGGCAGTTCTTC.

The count of this clone is one. The chain employs TRBV9 and TRBJ2-3; no firm D call. V was clipped by 2 bases and J by 2 bases, with 9 bases between them. CDR1 is SGDLS, CDR2 YYNGEE, per germline. The CDR3 is 14 residues long. The CDR3 sequence: CASSVELVTDTQYF. The CDR3 DNA sequence: TGTGCCAGCAGCGTTGAACTCGTCACAGATACGCAGTATTTT.

This sequence joins TRBV15 and TRBJ2-1; TRBD2 agrees at 9 bases. V was clipped by 3 bases and J by 3 bases; unmatched bases: 15. The germline CDR1 and CDR2 sequences are LNHNV and YYDKDF (reference sequence). The CDR3 is made up of 19 amino acids. The CDR3 sequence: CATSSDYLLAGVGYNEQFF. The CDR3 DNA is TGTGCCACCAGCAGTGATTATCTTTTAGCGGGAGTGGGCTACAATGAGCAGTTCTTC.

The genes are TRBV11-2 and TRBJ2-7; 8 bases agree with TRBD1. CDR3 size: 15 residues. The germline V gene encodes CDR1 SGHAT and CDR2 FQNNGV. The ends lost 4 bases at V and 6 bases at J; junction bases unmatched: 11. The CDR3 region is CASSSGQAPGVEQYF. The CDR3 nucleotides are TGTGCCAGCAGCTCGGGACAGGCACCCGGGGTCGAGCAGTACTTC.

This clone was picked up one time. The rearrangement uses TRBV6-6 and TRBJ1-5, with TRBD1 matching over 8 bases. Germline trimming cut 6 bases from V and 5 bases from J; bases unmatched to any gene: 3. This CDR3 is 13 amino acids long. CDR1 is MNHNY and CDR2 is SVGAGI in the germline V gene (reference sequence). This CDR3 is CASRDRVDQPQHF. DNA for the CDR3: TGTGCCAGCAGGGACAGGGTGGATCAGCCCCAGCATTTT.

The chain employs TRBV5-1 and TRBJ2-5; weak D call: TRBD2 (6 bases). The CDR3 is made up of 16 amino acids. CDR1 and CDR2 (germline): SGHRS, YFSETQ. V gave up 0 bases and J gave up 0 bases, with 12 bases separating them. In nucleotides, the CDR3 is TGCGCCAGCAGCTTGGGGAGGGGTGCTCACCAAGAGACCCAGTACTTC. Its translation: CASSLGRGAHQETQYF. The entire variable domain, with the rest obtained from reference TRBV5-1 and TRBJ2-5, is as follows: KAGVTQTPRYLIKTRGQQVTLSCSPISGHRSVSWYQQTPGQGLQFLFEYFSETQRNKGNFPGRFSGRQFSNSRSEMNVSTLELGDSALYLCASSLGRGAHQETQYFGPGTRLLVL.

This chain uses TRBV5-6 with TRBJ1-2, with 7 positions matching TRBD1. This CDR3 comprises 15 residues. V shed 3 bases and J 4 bases; nucleotides not matched to a gene: 9. CDR1 is SGHDT, CDR2 YYEEEE, per germline. CDR3 residues: CASSSGTAILYGYTF. The CDR3 bases are TGTGCCAGCAGCTCTGGGACAGCCATCCTCTATGGCTACACCTTC.

The chain carries TRBV7-9 and TRBJ1-1; 9 bases are shared with TRBD1. The V gene end was trimmed by 5 bases and the J gene end by 0 bases; junction bases not matched to a gene: 7. Per the germline V gene, CDR1 is SEHNR and CDR2 is FQNEAQ (reference sequence). The CDR3 extends over 16 amino acids. CDR3 sequence reads: CASSQGQGNMNTEAFF. The CDR3 bases are TGTGCCAGCAGCCAGGGACAGGGAAACATGAACACTGAAGCTTTCTTT. The full variable domain, in which reference TRBV7-9 and TRBJ1-1 provide the parts outside the CDR3, is DTGVSQNPRHKITKRGQNVTFRCDPISEHNRLYWYRQTLGQGPEFLTYFQNEAQLEKSRLLSDRFSAERPKGSFSTLEIQRTEQGDSAMYLCASSQGQGNMNTEAFFGQGTRLTVV.

This chain uses TRBV29-1 with TRBJ1-1; tentatively, D is TRBD1 (6 bases). CDR3 length equals 15 residues. The V end lost 1 base, the J end lost 4 bases, and 16 bases lay between the germline ends. Germline V gene data show CDR1 as SQVTM and CDR2 as ANQGSEA. The chain's CDR3 is CSVEVLGGSGTEAFF. Written as DNA, the CDR3 is TGCAGCGTTGAAGTTCTAGGGGGGAGTGGCACTGAAGCTTTCTTT.